The 7 T cell receptor beta chains presented below share a single source sample, sequenced in a study of control samples from healthy donors and cancer patients. Profiled with immunoSEQ multiplex PCR; TCRdb holds only in-frame clones, not every one. Of about 18,000 clones in the sample, 84% were seen once. The sequenced material came from PBMCs. Source of these receptors: a woman between 65 and 79 years old with lung cancer.

This clone has only a few counts. The J gene is TRBJ1-3, the V gene TRBV7-6; D unclear. The CDR3 has 15 amino acids. From germline, CDR1 is SGHVS and CDR2 FNYEAQ. V lost 5 bases to trimming and J lost 4 bases, with 15 bases between them. The CDR3, as DNA: TGTGCCAGCAGCCCCAAGATTGGGGAAGGAAACACCATATATTTT. This encodes CASSPKIGEGNTIYF.

This clone was observed a few times. The chain carries TRBV6-2 or TRBV6-3 and TRBJ2-7, with 10 bases matching TRBD1. The CDR3 extends over 14 amino acids. V gave up 4 bases and J gave up 2 bases; unmatched junction bases: 2. Germline CDR1 reads MNHEY; CDR2 reads SVGEGT. The CDR3 loop is CASSWTGGPYEQYF. CDR3 sequence (DNA): TGTGCCAGCAGTTGGACAGGGGGGCCCTACGAGCAGTACTTC.

V is TRBV19 and J is TRBJ1-4; TRBD1 matches 9 bases. V shed 7 bases and J 8 bases; nucleotides not matched to a gene: 11. The CDR3 has 15 residues. The germline V gene has CDR1 LNHDA and CDR2 SQIVND (reference sequence). The CDR3 loop reads CASIPSDRGREKLFF. CDR3 DNA sequence: TGTGCCAGTATCCCGTCGGACAGGGGAAGAGAAAAACTGTTTTTT.

Points on this clone: Other DNA sequences in the sample encode the same CDR3. The genes are TRBV19 and TRBJ1-5, with TRBD1 identical over 7 bases. Germline loops: CDR1 LNHDA, CDR2 SQIVND (reference sequence). V was clipped by 6 bases and J by 1 base; unmatched bases: 6. The CDR3 consists of 15 residues. The chain's CDR3 is CASRYRGGSNQPQHF. The DNA of the CDR3 is TGTGCCAGTAGATACAGGGGTGGGAGCAATCAGCCCCAGCATTTT.

The chain joins TRBV19 to TRBJ2-1, with D perhaps TRBD1 (5 bases). V lost 6 bases and J 4 bases, leaving 16 bases between the germline ends. The CDR3 totals 15 residues. The V gene's germline CDR1 is LNHDA and CDR2 SQIVND (reference sequence). CDR3 region: CASRRGHGGYNEQFF. The CDR3 bases are TGTGCCAGTAGACGCGGACATGGTGGTTACAATGAGCAGTTCTTC.

The chain uses TRBV7-2 and TRBJ2-3, with D maybe TRBD2 (6 bases). Germline CDR1 and CDR2: SGHTA and FQGNSA. V was trimmed by 4 bases and J by 4 bases, leaving 15 bases between them. The CDR3 sequence is 15 residues long. In nucleotides, the CDR3 is TGTGCCAGCAGCTCTCGACTAGGTGTTCCAGATACGCAGTATTTT. Amino acid sequence: CASSSRLGVPDTQYF.

This clone was detected only once. The chain uses TRBV28 and TRBJ2-2; D not certain. This CDR3 region has 18 residues. The ends were cut back, 5 bases at V and 5 bases at J, with 24 bases in the middle. The V gene's germline CDR1 is MDHEN and CDR2 SYDVKM. This CDR3 reads CASSASPPGPVWTGELFF. DNA for the CDR3: TGTGCCAGCAGTGCCTCCCCGCCGGGCCCCGTGTGGACCGGGGAGCTGTTTTTT.